A single sample gave rise to the 15 T cell receptor beta chains below, sequenced in a study of blood T cells in healthy people across ages. The authors ran a second PCR of about 6 to 11 cycles using a sample-barcoded 5' primer and a J-beta primer mix. One entry per CDR3 protein, called by TCRdb with MiXCR from the 5' RACE reads. The repertoire includes about 1.4 million distinct CDR3 sequences, approximately 59% of them detected once, and 5.5% to 8% sits in the top ten. Sequenced sample: blood. Receptor source: a man younger than 30 in good health.

The V gene is TRBV25-1, the J gene TRBJ2-5, with TRBD2 identical over 11 bases. The length of the CDR3 is 16 residues. CDR1 MGHDK and CDR2 SYGVNS come from the germline V gene. Trimming removed 5 bases from V and 4 bases from J; junction bases left unmatched: 9. DNA of the CDR3: TGTGCCAGCAGTAACCCCGGGACTAGCGGTATAGAGACCCAGTACTTC. This codes for CASSNPGTSGIETQYF.

The rearrangement links TRBV7-9 to TRBJ2-1, with unresolved D. Germline-derived CDR1 and CDR2 are SEHNR and FQNEAQ (reference sequence). The CDR3 extends over 10 amino acids. V was cut by 6 bases and J by 12 bases, with 9 bases left in between. CDR3 loop: CASSHIRQFF. CDR3 nucleotide sequence: TGTGCCAGCAGTCACATAAGGCAGTTCTTC.

The chain uses TRBV4-1 and TRBJ2-1; perhaps TRBD1 as D (6 bases). This CDR3 is 15 amino acids long. V was shortened by 7 bases and J by 3 bases, with 16 bases between the two germline ends. CDR1 MGHRA and CDR2 YSYEKL come from the germline V gene. CDR3 loop: CASTRDRTIYNEQFF. Written as DNA, the CDR3 is TGCGCCAGCACCCGAGACAGGACCATCTACAATGAGCAGTTCTTC.

This clonotype has more than one count but fewer than ten. The chain joins TRBV6-2 or TRBV6-3 to TRBJ2-3; D is undetermined. This CDR3 is 12 amino acids long. Germline values: CDR1 MNHEY, CDR2 SVGEGT. V was clipped by 6 bases and J by 7 bases, with 11 bases between them. The chain's CDR3 is CASSLHRYTQYF. Written as DNA, the CDR3 is TGTGCCAGCAGCCTCCATAGGTATACGCAGTATTTT.

A remark on this clonotype: The junction departs from germline at one end; a sequencing error may be responsible. CDR3 nucleotide sequence: TGCAGTGCTAGTCCGACTAACCATGGCTACACCTTC. Translated, it gives CSASPTNHGYTF. This sequence joins TRBV20-1 and TRBJ1-2; the D is unclear. CDR3 length: 12 amino acids. Germline V gene sequence: CDR1 DFQATT, CDR2 SNEGSKA (reference sequence).

This chain uses TRBV7-2 with TRBJ1-5; D remains ambiguous. Germline-derived CDR1 and CDR2 are SGHTA and FQGNSA. The CDR3 contains 13 residues. V was cut by 5 bases and J by 5 bases, with 10 bases left in between. The CDR3 loop reads CASSKDRDQPQHF. CDR3 DNA: TGTGCCAGCAGCAAGGACCGAGATCAGCCCCAGCATTTT.

The chain has TRBV28 and TRBJ2-3; 11 nucleotides line up with TRBD1. Germline V CDR1 and CDR2: MDHEN, SYDVKM. The junction had 7 bases not matched to a gene; V was cut back by 1 base and J by 4 bases. The CDR3 contains 17 residues. The CDR3: CASSLFPPGQGADTQYF. The DNA of the CDR3 is TGTGCCAGCAGTTTATTCCCACCGGGACAGGGGGCAGATACGCAGTATTTT.

This clonotype showed up just a few times. The CDR3 DNA reads as TGCGCCAGCAGTGAGTGGACAGGGGACGAGCAGTACTTC. This encodes CASSEWTGDEQYF. The gene calls are TRBV10-1 and TRBJ2-5, with 9 bases identical to TRBD1. The end of the DNA is better explained by TRBJ2-7, so the J call may be wrong. Germline assignment: CDR1 WNHNN and CDR2 SYGVQD (reference sequence). The CDR3 contains 13 residues.

This clonotype was found a few times. The V gene is TRBV7-9, the J gene TRBJ2-1, with D possibly matching TRBD1 (6 bases). Per germline, CDR1 SEHNR and CDR2 FQNEAQ (reference sequence). There are 13 residues in the CDR3. V was cut by 4 bases and J by 8 bases, with 12 bases left in between. The CDR3 is CASSYRDRHEQFF. The DNA of the CDR3 is TGTGCCAGCAGCTATCGAGACAGGCATGAGCAGTTCTTC.

This clonotype appeared a few times. CDR3 amino acids: CASSQGPGRSEQFF. CDR3 DNA sequence: TGCGCCAGCAGCCAAGGCCCCGGTCGGAGTGAGCAGTTCTTC. The gene calls are TRBV4-3 and TRBJ2-1; unclear D gene. The CDR3 is 14 residues long. Per the germline V gene, CDR1 is LGHNA and CDR2 is YSLEER. Trimming removed 1 base at V and 9 bases at J, with 13 bases between.

This clonotype is a singleton in its sample. This chain uses TRBV7-9 with TRBJ2-7; weak D call: TRBD1 (5 bases). The CDR3 has 13 amino acids. Germline loops: CDR1 SEHNR, CDR2 FQNEAQ (reference sequence). V shed 3 bases and J shed 3 bases, with 9 bases lying between them. As DNA, the CDR3 is TGTGCCAGCAGCTTGGACACCAACTACGAGCAGTACTTC. The encoded protein is CASSLDTNYEQYF.

The rearrangement joins TRBV2 to TRBJ2-7; 8 bases map to TRBD2. After removal of 9 bases from V and 2 bases from J, the junction contained 6 bases not matched to a gene. Germline V gives CDR1 SNHLY, CDR2 FYNNEI. This CDR3 has 13 residues. CDR3 loop: CASSGGAAYEQYF. CDR3 bases: TGTGCCAGTTCGGGGGGGGCCGCCTACGAGCAGTACTTC.

The chain carries TRBV29-1 and TRBJ1-1; D is perhaps TRBD1 (6 bases). This CDR3 is built from 12 residues. Trimming pared 3 bases from V and 8 bases from J, leaving 13 bases between. Germline V gene lookup returns CDR1 SQVTM and CDR2 ANQGSEA. The CDR3, as DNA: TGCAGCGTTGATAACCCCGGGACAGAAGCTTTCTTT. As protein: CSVDNPGTEAFF.

The rearrangement joins TRBV15 to TRBJ2-3; a weak D match, TRBD2 (5 bases). CDR3 length: 15 residues. Germline lookup yields CDR1 LNHNV and CDR2 YYDKDF (reference sequence). The V and J ends lost 5 bases and 2 bases respectively, with 14 bases between them. The CDR3 coding sequence is TGTGCCACCAGCCCCGGGCGGGTACTCACAGATACGCAGTATTTT. Translation: CATSPGRVLTDTQYF.

This chain connects TRBV6-4 to TRBJ1-2; possibly TRBD1 for D (6 bases). Per germline, CDR1 MRHNA and CDR2 SNTAGT. CDR3 size: 14 residues. Trimming cost V 3 bases and J 8 bases, with 16 bases left between them. CDR3 nucleotides: TGTGCCAGCAGTGAAACCACGGGGGCGTCGGGCTACACCTTC. Amino acid sequence: CASSETTGASGYTF.